This T cell receptor (beta chain) was sequenced during a study of T cell repertoires in cytomegalovirus infection. Study-level information: CMV infection plus the matching HLA type was flagged by public TCR beta signatures. Broader study findings: Cumulative frequency of public TCR beta families picked out carriers of CMV plus the relevant HLA. HLA-C-restricted TCR beta clonotypes specific for CMV led the ex vivo response.

This clonotype appeared a few times. Its antigen is currently unknown. Using its own MiXCR run on the reads, TCRdb lists one record per CDR3 protein. The data show 750,000 to 900,000 distinct CDR3 sequences, under 35% seen once. The CDR3 has 16 residues. V trimming: 5 bases; J trimming: 5 bases; junction bases outside the gene matches: 15. Germline loops: CDR1 DFQATT, CDR2 SNEGSKA (reference sequence). Specimen: cultured CD8+ T cells from PBMCs, collected from culture after CMV antigen stimulation. The sequence was collected from a human donor in good health (CMV status not recorded). Some clones in this sample may be carry-over from other donors' samples. The gene calls are TRBV20-1 and TRBJ1-5; 7 nucleotides align to TRBD1. CDR3 region: CSAVFLGGGADQPQHF. The CDR3 DNA reads TGCAGTGCTGTTTTTTTAGGAGGGGGCGCGGATCAGCCCCAGCATTTT.